The clone carrying this T cell receptor beta chain showed up just a few times. The antigen is unknown. This sample was taken from a study of T cell repertoires in cytomegalovirus infection. Overall study results and limits: Pooled public TCR beta family frequency picked out CMV carriers with the relevant HLA.

V dropped 0 bases and J dropped 8 bases, with 10 bases sitting between them. From germline, CDR1 is LGHDT and CDR2 YNNKEL (reference sequence). The CDR3 has 13 amino acids. Each CDR3 protein gets one entry after TCRdb re-called the reads with MiXCR. This sample carries about half a million distinct CDR3 sequences, 30% to 35% of them seen once, and the ten largest clones take about a sixth. This clonotype was sampled from a human donor in good health (CMV status not recorded). Some clones in this sample may be carry-over from other donors' samples. The material was cultured PBMCs, obtained from culture after CMV antigen stimulation. V usage is TRBV3-1 and J usage is TRBJ1-1; unclear D gene. The CDR3 DNA sequence: TGTGCCAGCAGCCAAGAGTATCGCGGCGAAGCTTTCTTT. It codes for CASSQEYRGEAFF.